This TCR beta chain is drawn from a study of neurological immune-mediated disorders (dated by TCRdb to between 2019 and 2020). About the study as a whole: The study compared peripheral blood TCR-beta repertoires of HTLV-I-associated myelopathy (HAM/TSP) patients, multiple sclerosis patients and healthy controls using UMI-based sequencing. The approximately 110 TCR-beta libraries included longitudinal samples, technical triplicates and paired sorted CD4+ and CD8+ T-cell subsets alongside PBMC samples. The cohort comprised around 70 subjects: 14 HAM/TSP patients, some 35 multiple sclerosis patients and approximately 20 healthy controls. The full study reports these points: No identical CDR3 amino acid sequences were found to be shared among expanded clones across subjects, suggesting that TCR-beta repertoires were private in all groups. TCR clonal expansion was highest in HAM/TSP patients and lowest in MS patients, with MS patients falling below even healthy controls.

cDNA was synthesized by template-switch 5'RACE using a primer with a 10-nucleotide random unique molecular identifier that tagged each TCR transcript. Over 180 million TCR-beta sequences, covering 15-18 subjects, were produced in each sequencing run. The RNeasy kit was used for extraction of total RNA. TCR-beta VDJ regions were amplified with primers for the TCR constant region and the 5'RACE anchor, using the KAPA Real-time Library Amplification kit. Sample indexes and Illumina adaptors were added in a first PCR, and a second PCR then increased library yield. After Ampure bead purification, the TCR product of roughly 650 bp was size-selected on a 2% E-gel SizeSelection system. Before pooling, library quality was assessed on a Bioanalyzer, concentration was determined with Qubit, and library quantification was performed with the Kapa Library Quantification kit. An Illumina HiSeq 2500 sequenced the libraries paired-end 2 x 150 bp. To increase sequence diversity, roughly 24-32% phiX was spiked into each library pool. The paper's processing steps were these. The quality-filtered reads were processed with the UMI-based MiGEC pipeline, whose error correction step removed more than 75% of the raw TCR sequences. VDJ genes were aligned to IMGT germline references, and clonotypes were defined by unique CDR3 amino acid sequence plus V-J genes. Clonal expansion, Shannon diversity, and CDR3 relatedness (CalcPairwiseDistances, ClusterSamples) were evaluated with VDJtools, and phylogenetic trees were built with CLCbio workbench. A clone was classed as expanded if it had 8 or more unique UMIs, a cutoff based on coefficient-of-variation modelling across technical triplicates. The public reads were quality trimmed at Q25 with fastp and then assembled into clones with MiXCR by TCRdb, keeping productive beta chains. Rows with a matching CDR3 protein are joined into one entry that keeps the most common DNA and genes. None of the V and J calls come from the authors' own analysis; TCRdb made them. This sample has about 36,000 distinct CDR3 sequences in its table, and 10% of those were observed once. The leading ten clones occupy approximately 6.9% of the sample.

For unsorted PBMC libraries, 2 million PBMCs were used after storage in RNAlater at -80 degrees C until RNA extraction. Peripheral blood was subjected to Ficoll-Hypaque density gradient centrifugation to isolate PBMCs, which were then cryopreserved in liquid nitrogen. This clonotype was seen many times. Its antigen is unknown. No much larger clone is present one base from it, and per-base qualities are unavailable. The sequencing sample was made of PBMCs. The clonotype originates from a woman in her 30s with HTLV-1-associated myelopathy (HAM/TSP).

Read as DNA, the sequence is TGTGCCAGCAGCGCAGGTCCGGGGAACACTGAAGCTTTCTTT. This encodes CASSAGPGNTEAFF. Rearrangement joined TRBV7-2 to TRBJ1-1, with the D gene not confidently named. The germline V gene gives CDR1 as SGHTA and CDR2 as FQGNSA. The CDR3, cysteine through phenylalanine, is 14 amino acids long. Kept here is only the CDR3 DNA, which spans 42 bases and is read in frame from base 1. Trimming removed 5 bases from V and 1 base from J, leaving 11 bases between the germline ends.